This entry lists 17 T cell receptor beta chains sequenced from one sample in a study of cytomegalovirus exposure and HLA in healthy donors. Primers included in the PCR were 60 Vbeta and 13 Jbeta primers. Repertoires were generated with immunoSEQ multiplex PCR, while TCRdb's copy carries only in-frame clones and drops some. The table shows 200,000 or so clones, with about 90% occurring only once. Sequenced sample: PBMCs. Receptors were obtained from a man aged 30-40 years in good health and CMV-seronegative.

The chain links TRBV18 to TRBJ2-7; 10 nucleotides agree with TRBD1. The CDR3 consists of 15 residues. Trimming took 0 bases from V and 4 from J; bases not matched to a gene: 3. Germline CDR1 is KGHSH and CDR2 is LQKENI. CDR3 amino acids: CASSPPGQGTYEQYF. The CDR3 bases are TGTGCCAGCTCACCACCGGGACAGGGGACGTACGAGCAGTACTTC.

This sequence joins TRBV30 and TRBJ2-7; 13 nucleotides align to TRBD2. Trimming removed 3 bases from V and 4 bases from J; junction bases left unmatched: 6. CDR1 is GTSNPN and CDR2 is SVGIG in the germline V gene (reference sequence). The CDR3 totals 15 residues. The CDR3 coding sequence is TGTGCCTGGAGGGATACTAGCGGGAGGGGTTACGAGCAGTACTTC. Its protein product is CAWRDTSGRGYEQYF.

Here the CDR3 reads CASSWGTSGGTDTQYF. DNA of the CDR3: TGCGCCAGCAGCTGGGGGACTAGCGGGGGCACAGATACGCAGTATTTT. V gene TRBV5-1 combines with J gene TRBJ2-3, with 13 bases that match TRBD2. Germline loops: CDR1 SGHRS, CDR2 YFSETQ. This CDR3 contains 16 residues. V gave up 3 bases and J gave up 1 base; unmatched junction bases: 2.

The J gene is TRBJ2-7, the V gene TRBV6-5; 9 positions agree with TRBD1. Trimming cost V 4 bases and J 7 bases; bases outside gene matches: 11. This CDR3 is 15 amino acids long. Germline assignment: CDR1 MNHEY and CDR2 SVGAGI. CDR3 in amino acids: CASSLPGTGLREQYF. The CDR3 DNA reads TGTGCCAGCAGTTTGCCGGGGACAGGGTTGCGAGAGCAGTACTTC.

The J gene is TRBJ1-2, the V gene TRBV7-9; 8 bases agree with TRBD1. CDR3 length: 14 amino acids. V gave up 1 base and J gave up 8 bases; unmatched junction bases: 6. Germline V gives CDR1 SEHNR, CDR2 FQNEAQ (reference sequence). This chain's CDR3 is CASSLGQGQSGYTF. The CDR3 bases are TGTGCCAGCAGCTTAGGACAGGGGCAGAGCGGCTACACCTTC.

This sequence joins TRBV19 and TRBJ1-1; TRBD1 matches 8 bases. Germline-derived CDR1 and CDR2 are LNHDA and SQIVND (reference sequence). Trimming took 5 bases from V and 1 from J; bases not matched to a gene: 3. The CDR3 covers 14 residues. The CDR3 coding sequence is TGTGCCAGTAGTGCGGACAGGGCGAACACTGAAGCTTTCTTT. Translated: CASSADRANTEAFF.

V and J are TRBV27 and TRBJ2-7; possible D gene TRBD2, 5 bases. Between the trimmed V and J ends, which lost 5 bases and 2 bases, there was a span of 10 bases. Germline CDR1 and CDR2: MNHEY and SMNVEV (reference sequence). The CDR3 is 13 residues long. This chain's CDR3 is CASSEGGAYEQYF. The CDR3 DNA follows: TGTGCCAGCAGTGAGGGTGGAGCCTACGAGCAGTACTTC.

V usage is TRBV9 and J usage is TRBJ2-6, with TRBD2 as a possible D gene (6 bases). The CDR3 is made up of 12 amino acids. Germline CDR1 SGDLS, CDR2 YYNGEE. V was clipped by 7 bases and J by 4 bases, with 6 bases between them. CDR3 amino acids: CASRGGANVLTF. The CDR3 nucleotides are TGTGCCAGCCGGGGGGGGGCCAACGTCCTGACTTTC.

The V and J genes are TRBV5-4 and TRBJ2-3; TRBD2 might be the D (5 bases). Germline V gene data show CDR1 as SGHNT and CDR2 as YYREEE (reference sequence). This CDR3 spans 15 amino acids. Trimming removed 0 bases at V and 1 base at J, with 9 bases between. In DNA form, the CDR3 reads TGTGCCAGCAGCTTGGAGAGGCGGGGCACAGATACGCAGTATTTT. This gives the protein CASSLERRGTDTQYF.

This chain joins TRBV7-9 and TRBJ1-2, with 9 bases matching TRBD1. The CDR3 has 14 amino acids. Germline CDR1 reads SEHNR; CDR2 reads FQNEAQ (reference sequence). With V trimmed by 10 bases and J by 5 bases, 11 bases remained unmatched. CDR3 bases: TGTGCCACCGGTGGACAGGGGATATATTATGGCTACACCTTC. Amino acid sequence: CATGGQGIYYGYTF.

The chain uses TRBV9 and TRBJ2-4; D possibly corresponds to TRBD1 (6 bases). The CDR3 is 16 amino acids. Germline assignment: CDR1 SGDLS and CDR2 YYNGEE. V lost 3 bases to trimming and J lost 1 base, with 14 bases between them. The CDR3 protein is CASSGSLTGAKNIQYF. CDR3 sequence (DNA): TGTGCCAGCAGCGGCTCATTGACAGGCGCCAAAAACATTCAGTACTTC.

This chain joins TRBV6-5 and TRBJ1-6; D gene ambiguous. The V end lost 3 bases, the J end lost 7 bases, and 7 bases lay between the germline ends. From germline, CDR1 is MNHEY and CDR2 SVGAGI. This CDR3 contains 13 residues. The CDR3 spells CASSYSLNSPLHF. The CDR3 region has the DNA TGTGCCAGCAGTTATAGTCTAAATTCACCCCTCCACTTT.

The rearrangement uses TRBV11-2 and TRBJ2-2, with 8 bases that match TRBD2. V lost 4 bases, J lost 4 bases, and 5 bases stayed unmatched. Germline CDR1 reads SGHAT; CDR2 reads FQNNGV. The CDR3 sequence is 15 residues long. The CDR3 DNA reads TGTGCCAGCAGCTGGAGCGGGGGATCCACCGGGGAGCTGTTTTTT. This translates into CASSWSGGSTGELFF.

The chain couples TRBV5-1 to TRBJ2-5; 7 bases match TRBD1. Trimming cost V 7 bases and J 2 bases; bases outside gene matches: 8. The CDR3 contains 14 residues. Germline V gives CDR1 SGHRS, CDR2 YFSETQ. The CDR3: CASSSKQGQETQYF. The CDR3 DNA reads TGCGCCAGCTCCTCTAAACAGGGGCAAGAGACCCAGTACTTC.

The V and J genes are TRBV7-9 and TRBJ2-7; TRBD1 aligns across 8 bases. Germline values: CDR1 SEHNR, CDR2 FQNEAQ (reference sequence). Trimming took 2 bases from V and 0 from J; bases not matched to a gene: 3. The CDR3 extends over 15 amino acids. The CDR3 nucleotides are TGTGCCAGCAGCTTACTGGACAGGGACTCCTACGAGCAGTACTTC. Translated, it gives CASSLLDRDSYEQYF.

This sequence joins TRBV4-1 and TRBJ1-4; D gene ambiguous. The germline V gene encodes CDR1 MGHRA and CDR2 YSYEKL. This CDR3 contains 17 residues. V lost 0 bases and J 3 bases, leaving 14 bases between the germline ends. CDR3 in amino acids: CASSQEGRRISNEKLFF. CDR3 in DNA: TGCGCCAGCAGCCAAGAGGGGAGAAGGATTTCTAATGAAAAACTGTTTTTT.

The rearrangement links TRBV28 to TRBJ1-1; 10 nucleotides align to TRBD1. After removal of 2 bases from V and 11 bases from J, the junction contained 2 bases not matched to a gene. This CDR3 region has 12 residues. CDR1 and CDR2 (germline): MDHEN, SYDVKM. The chain's CDR3 is CASSLGQGGAFF. CDR3 DNA: TGTGCCAGCAGTTTAGGACAGGGGGGGGCTTTCTTT.